Below, 19 T cell receptor beta chains from the same sample are listed, as sequenced in a study of shared clonotypes between healthy human individuals. The data were produced by immunoSEQ multiplex PCR, yet TCRdb's version contains in-frame clones alone and is incomplete. This table has some 1,900,000 clones, around 96% appearing once. Naive CD8 cells lacked CD45RO and underwent positive selection for CCR7, leaving out terminally differentiated effector memory CD45RA+ cells. The sample taken for sequencing was naive CD8+ T cells sorted from blood. Receptor source: a man between 18 and 35 years old in good health.

This sequence joins TRBV19 and TRBJ2-1; 14 nucleotides match TRBD2. The CDR3 extends over 16 amino acids. J lost 4 bases, V lost 4 bases, and 3 bases had no gene match. Germline assignment: CDR1 LNHDA and CDR2 SQIVND (reference sequence). The CDR3 loop reads CASSTGLAGGYNEQFF. CDR3 DNA sequence: TGTGCCAGTAGTACCGGACTAGCGGGAGGATACAATGAGCAGTTCTTC. Combining the CDR3 with reference TRBV19 and TRBJ2-1 gives the whole variable domain DGGITQSPKYLFRKEGQNVTLSCEQNLNHDAMYWYRQDPGQGLRLIYYSQIVNDFQKGDIAEGYSVSREKKESFPLTVTSAQKNPTAFYLCASSTGLAGGYNEQFFGPGTRLTVL.

This chain connects TRBV19 to TRBJ1-3; unclear D gene. Germline CDR1 and CDR2: LNHDA and SQIVND (reference sequence). The CDR3 runs 13 residues. Trimming cost V 10 bases and J 0 bases, with 10 bases left between them. The CDR3 bases are TGTGCCACTGACATGAGCTCTGGAAACACCATATATTTT. Protein: CATDMSSGNTIYF.

The rearrangement links TRBV6-1 to TRBJ2-1, with TRBD2 identical over 11 bases. V gave up 5 bases and J gave up 3 bases; unmatched junction bases: 3. Looked up from germline, CDR1 is MNHNS and CDR2 is SASEGT. The CDR3 extends over 15 amino acids. The CDR3 is CASSLGLADYNEQFF. The DNA for the CDR3 is TGTGCCAGCAGTTTGGGACTAGCGGACTACAATGAGCAGTTCTTC.

The table lists this clone with a count of one. The J gene is TRBJ2-7, the V gene TRBV7-9, with D possibly matching TRBD1 (5 bases). V shed 5 bases and J shed 3 bases, with 14 bases lying between them. Germline-derived CDR1 and CDR2 are SEHNR and FQNEAQ (reference sequence). CDR3 size: 14 residues. DNA for the CDR3: TGTGCCAGCAGCCCCCAGGGTGTTAACTACGAGCAGTACTTC. Its protein is CASSPQGVNYEQYF. The full variable domain, rest sourced from reference TRBV7-9 and TRBJ2-7, is DTGVSQNPRHKITKRGQNVTFRCDPISEHNRLYWYRQTLGQGPEFLTYFQNEAQLEKSRLLSDRFSAERPKGSFSTLEIQRTEQGDSAMYLCASSPQGVNYEQYFGPGTRLTVT.

This clone occurred once. The chain recombines TRBV9 with TRBJ2-1; no clear D gene. Germline V CDR1 and CDR2: SGDLS, YYNGEE. V was clipped by 3 bases and J by 8 bases, with 12 bases between them. The length of the CDR3 is 13 residues. The CDR3 bases are TGTGCCAGCAGCGGCCCCACCCCAGATGAGCAGTTCTTC. Residues: CASSGPTPDEQFF. Full variable domain (remainder filled in from reference TRBV9 and TRBJ2-1): DSGVTQTPKHLITATGQRVTLRCSPRSGDLSVYWYQQSLDQGLQFLIQYYNGEERAKGNILERFSAQQFPDLHSELNLSSLELGDSALYFCASSGPTPDEQFFGPGTRLTVL.

The chain recombines TRBV5-1 with TRBJ2-2, with D tentatively TRBD2 (6 bases). The CDR3 sequence is 12 residues long. Trimming shortened V by 5 bases and J by 6 bases, and 8 bases separated the two germline ends. From germline, CDR1 is SGHRS and CDR2 YFSETQ. The CDR3 coding sequence is TGCGCCAGCAGGGAGGGGTCCGGGGAGCTGTTTTTT. It translates to CASREGSGELFF.

The chain recombines TRBV4-3 with TRBJ2-5, with 12 bases fitting TRBD1. The germline V gene encodes CDR1 LGHNA and CDR2 YSLEER. Trimming removed 1 base from V and 6 bases from J; junction bases left unmatched: 9. The length of the CDR3 is 17 residues. CDR3 sequence (DNA): TGCGCCAGCAGCCAAGGGTACGGGACAGGGGGCTCGAAGACCCAGTACTTC. Protein sequence: CASSQGYGTGGSKTQYF.

The chain uses TRBV25-1 and TRBJ1-1; D ambiguous. The CDR3 loop spans 13 amino acids. V was shortened by 0 bases and J by 6 bases, with 8 bases between the two germline ends. Germline CDR1 and CDR2: MGHDK and SYGVNS. The CDR3 DNA sequence: TGTGCCAGCAGTGAATATACGGTAGCTGAAGCTTTCTTT. Encoded protein: CASSEYTVAEAFF.

The rearrangement joins TRBV6-5 to TRBJ2-1; TRBD1 matches 7 bases. V was pared by 6 bases and J by 8 bases, with 4 bases of the junction left unmatched. CDR1 MNHEY and CDR2 SVGAGI come from the germline V gene. CDR3 length: 12 amino acids. The CDR3 region is CASRPQGDEQFF. The CDR3 coding sequence is TGTGCCAGCAGACCCCAGGGGGATGAGCAGTTCTTC.

As for this clone: A junction end diverges from the germline sequence, so it may reflect a read error. The chain combines TRBV7-7 with TRBJ2-3; TRBD2 is a possible D gene (6 bases). Germline V gene data show CDR1 as SSHAT and CDR2 as FNYEAQ (reference sequence). CDR3 length: 15 amino acids. CDR3 loop: CASSPLGTFTDTQYF. The CDR3 DNA reads TGTGCTAGCAGCCCTCTTGGGACTTTCACAGATACGCAGTATTTT.

The chain uses TRBV30 and TRBJ1-6, with D unresolved. V lost 2 bases and J 7 bases, leaving 18 bases between the germline ends. The V gene's germline CDR1 is GTSNPN and CDR2 SVGIG (reference sequence). The length of the CDR3 is 16 residues. CDR3 in DNA: TGTGCCTGGAGTCCGAATTCGGTTTCTTGGAATTCACCCCTCCACTTT. Its protein is CAWSPNSVSWNSPLHF.

The chain has TRBV5-6 and TRBJ1-2; TRBD1 agrees at 7 bases. This CDR3 comprises 12 residues. J was trimmed by 7 bases and V by 6 bases; bases with no gene match: 6. The germline CDR1 and CDR2 sequences are SGHDT and YYEEEE. The CDR3 reads CASTGQAIGYTF. The DNA of the CDR3 is TGTGCCAGCACCGGACAGGCAATTGGCTACACCTTC.

The chain combines TRBV11-2 with TRBJ2-7, with 8 nucleotides matching TRBD2. The CDR3 covers 13 residues. Germline values: CDR1 SGHAT, CDR2 FQNNGV. Germline trimming cut 8 bases from V and 1 base from J; bases unmatched to any gene: 4. The CDR3: CASGLAGSYEQYF. In DNA form, the CDR3 reads TGTGCCAGCGGGCTAGCGGGTTCCTACGAGCAGTACTTC.

This rearrangement joins TRBV9 to TRBJ2-1; 8 bases match TRBD2. This CDR3 comprises 16 residues. Trimming took 0 bases from V and 4 from J; bases not matched to a gene: 6. Germline V gene sequence: CDR1 SGDLS, CDR2 YYNGEE. The CDR3 DNA is TGTGCCAGCAGCGTAGAAGATAGCGGGGCTTACAATGAGCAGTTCTTC. Residues: CASSVEDSGAYNEQFF.

Here the CDR3 reads CASSHGQAYEQYF. For the CDR3, the DNA is TGTGCCAGCAGTCACGGACAGGCCTACGAGCAGTACTTC. The gene calls are TRBV2 and TRBJ2-7; 7 bases are shared with TRBD1. Germline CDR1 is SNHLY and CDR2 is FYNNEI. The V segment lost 5 bases and the J segment 2 bases; nucleotides outside the gene matches: 3. The CDR3 extends over 13 amino acids.

The chain employs TRBV6-5 and TRBJ2-2, with 11 bases lining up with TRBD1. With V trimmed by 2 bases and J by 5 bases, 4 bases remained unmatched. CDR3 length: 16 amino acids. The germline gives CDR1 MNHEY, CDR2 SVGAGI. As DNA, the CDR3 is TGTGCCAGCAGTTACGGGACAGGGGGGTATACCGGGGAGCTGTTTTTT. This gives the protein CASSYGTGGYTGELFF.

This chain uses TRBV9 with TRBJ1-1; D is perhaps TRBD1 (6 bases). Trimming shortened V by 0 bases and J by 3 bases, and 15 bases separated the two germline ends. Per germline, CDR1 SGDLS and CDR2 YYNGEE. The CDR3 totals 16 residues. This CDR3 is CASSVAGVPGDTEAFF. The CDR3, as DNA: TGTGCCAGCAGCGTAGCTGGCGTCCCAGGGGACACTGAAGCTTTCTTT.

The chain combines TRBV19 with TRBJ1-6; D ambiguous. Germline V gene data show CDR1 as LNHDA and CDR2 as SQIVND (reference sequence). V lost 2 bases to trimming and J lost 4 bases, with 9 bases between them. The CDR3 sequence is 15 residues long. CDR3 sequence: CASSITDTYNSPLHF. The CDR3 nucleotides are TGTGCCAGTAGTATAACGGATACTTATAATTCACCCCTCCACTTT.

The chain uses TRBV29-1 and TRBJ2-5; D is uncertain. The ends were cut back, 5 bases at V and 4 bases at J, with 14 bases in the middle. The CDR3 sequence is 13 residues long. Germline V gene lookup returns CDR1 SQVTM and CDR2 ANQGSEA. CDR3 sequence (DNA): TGCAGCGTTTTCGGGCCCTCCGGAGAGACCCAGTACTTC. It codes for CSVFGPSGETQYF. Variable domain in full (rest from reference TRBV29-1 and TRBJ2-5): SAVISQKPSRDICQRGTSLTIQCQVDSQVTMMFWYRQQPGQSLTLIATANQGSEATYESGFVIDKFPISRPNLTFSTLTVSNMSPEDSSIYLCSVFGPSGETQYFGPGTRLLVL.